A single sample is the source of the 5 T cell receptor beta chains below, sequenced in a study of T cell repertoires in cytomegalovirus infection. One entry per CDR3 protein, called by TCRdb with MiXCR from the reads. This table holds about 250,000 distinct CDR3 sequences, approximately 13% found once. Sequencing input: PBMCs. The receptors derive from a human donor in good health (CMV status not recorded). Some clones in this sample may be carry-over from other donors' samples.

The rearrangement joins TRBV28 to TRBJ1-6; 7 nucleotides agree with TRBD1. This CDR3 has 14 residues. V shed 6 bases and J 4 bases; nucleotides not matched to a gene: 3. CDR1 MDHEN and CDR2 SYDVKM come from the germline V gene. In DNA, the CDR3 is TGTGCCAGCAGGACAGGGCATTATAATTCACCCCTCCACTTT. This gives the protein CASRTGHYNSPLHF.

There are a few counts of this clonotype. The J gene is TRBJ2-1, the V gene TRBV20-1, with D perhaps assigned TRBD1 or TRBD2 (7 bases each). V gave up 4 bases and J gave up 4 bases, with 29 bases separating them. This CDR3 spans 19 amino acids. CDR1 is DFQATT, CDR2 SNEGSKA, per germline (reference sequence). CDR3 nucleotides: TGCAGTGCTAACACACCCAGGGGGGGGAGCAACGAGGATTACAATGAGCAGTTCTTC. It is translated as CSANTPRGGSNEDYNEQFF.

V and J are TRBV7-3 and TRBJ2-7, with unresolved D. Germline CDR1 is SGHTA and CDR2 is FQGTGA. CDR3 length: 13 amino acids. Between the trimmed V and J ends, which lost 5 bases and 6 bases, there was a span of 14 bases. The CDR3 region is CASSRELRREQYF. In DNA form, the CDR3 reads TGTGCCAGCAGCCGTGAACTTCGCCGCGAGCAGTACTTC.

This clonotype has at least ten counts. The chain employs TRBV7-2 and TRBJ1-2; D gene uncertain. CDR1 is SGHTA, CDR2 FQGNSA, per germline. V was shortened by 2 bases and J by 2 bases, with 6 bases between the two germline ends. This CDR3 comprises 13 residues. The CDR3 sequence is CASSLKVNYGYTF. CDR3 nucleotides: TGTGCCAGCAGCTTAAAAGTCAACTATGGCTACACCTTC.

This clonotype was seen repeatedly, ten times or more. This chain links TRBV5-4 with TRBJ2-5; D is unresolved. V shed 4 bases and J shed 4 bases, with 8 bases lying between them. Looked up from germline, CDR1 is SGHNT and CDR2 is YYREEE (reference sequence). This CDR3 contains 12 residues. The CDR3: CASSQYLETQYF. The DNA of the CDR3 is TGTGCCAGCAGCCAATACTTAGAGACCCAGTACTTC.